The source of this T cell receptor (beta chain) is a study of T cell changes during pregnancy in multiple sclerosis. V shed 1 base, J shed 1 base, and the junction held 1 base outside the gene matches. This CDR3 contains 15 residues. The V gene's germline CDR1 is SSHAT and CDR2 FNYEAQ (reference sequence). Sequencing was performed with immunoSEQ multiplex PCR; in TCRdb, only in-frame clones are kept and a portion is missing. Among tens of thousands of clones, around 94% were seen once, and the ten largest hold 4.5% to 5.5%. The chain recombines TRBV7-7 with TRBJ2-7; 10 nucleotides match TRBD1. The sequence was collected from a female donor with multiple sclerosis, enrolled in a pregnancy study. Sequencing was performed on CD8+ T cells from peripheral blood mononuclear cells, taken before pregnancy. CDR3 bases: TGTGCCAGCAGCTTAGGGACAGGGGGATCCTACGAGCAGTACTTC. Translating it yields CASSLGTGGSYEQYF.